The clone carrying this T cell receptor (beta chain) has only one observation. Sequenced by immunoSEQ multiplex PCR; TCRdb stores in-frame clones only, minus some. There are about 300,000 clones in the sample; 70% to 80% occur only once, and 5.6% lies in the top ten. This sample was included in a study of cytotoxic CD8 clonotypes in ibrutinib-treated CLL. Per the germline V gene, CDR1 is MDHEN and CDR2 is SYDVKM. With 2 bases clipped from V and 1 base from J, the junction kept 7 bases outside the gene matches. This CDR3 region has 17 residues. This chain joins TRBV28 and TRBJ1-3; the match to TRBD1 covers 8 bases. The sequenced sample was PBMCs, obtained at disease progression, from a patient treated with ibrutinib. The clonotype was recovered from a human donor with chronic lymphocytic leukemia. CDR3 amino acids: CASSLPGQGLSGNTIYF. The CDR3 DNA sequence: TGTGCCAGCAGTTTACCCGGACAGGGCCTTTCTGGAAACACCATATATTTT.